This T cell receptor beta chain comes out of a study of OX40 agonist ivuxolimab in advanced cancers. Whole-study context: At doses from 0.01 to 10 mg/kg, patients were given intravenous ivuxolimab every 2 weeks. Among those enrolled, mean age was roughly 55 years (range about 23 to 80) and approximately 83% were male. Checkpoint inhibitors had been given previously to 40% of patients.

Broader study findings: The specificity for antigen of the expanded peripheral T cells was not determined.

Within the sample, this clone is medium-sized. Its antigen is not identified. The length of the CDR3 is 13 residues. Germline CDR1 and CDR2: LGHNT and FRNRAP. V was pared by 7 bases and J by 4 bases, with 6 bases of the junction left unmatched. TCRdb's copy holds only in-frame clones and misses some; the assay was immunoSEQ multiplex PCR. Of some 44,000 clones in the sample, about 90% were seen once. The J gene is TRBJ2-7, the V gene TRBV12-5; 8 bases fit TRBD1. The source of this sequence is an adult with an advanced solid tumor such as melanoma, head and neck, liver or kidney cancer. This specimen consisted of CD4+ or CD8+ T cells sorted from blood, obtained in a trial of the OX40 agonist ivuxolimab. The CDR3 loop is CASAGRGQYEQYF. CDR3 sequence (DNA): TGTGCTAGTGCTGGCAGGGGGCAGTACGAGCAGTACTTC. Full variable domain (missing parts from reference TRBV12-5 and TRBJ2-7): DARVTQTPRHKVTEMGQEVTMRCQPILGHNTVFWYRQTMMQGLELLAYFRNRAPLDDSGMPKDRFSAEMPDATLATLKIQPSEPRDSAVYFCASAGRGQYEQYFGPGTRLTVT.